This T cell receptor (beta chain) was sequenced for a study of cytomegalovirus exposure and HLA in healthy donors. Vbeta (60) and Jbeta (13) primers were used in the PCR. Here immunoSEQ multiplex PCR was the method, and the copy in TCRdb shows in-frame clones only, minus some. The data hold around 180,000 clones, with 70% to 90% observed a single time. Trimming at V came to 5 bases and at J to 2 bases, leaving 2 bases not matched to a gene. The CDR3 sequence is 14 residues long. In germline, CDR1 is MDHEN, CDR2 SYDVKM. The receptor was derived from a male donor in good health and CMV-seronegative. The genes are TRBV28 and TRBJ2-7; 11 bases fit TRBD1. The sample taken for sequencing was PBMCs. CDR3 amino acids: CASSPGQGAYEQYF. Written as DNA, the CDR3 is TGTGCCAGCAGTCCGGGACAGGGGGCCTACGAGCAGTACTTC.